This T cell receptor (beta chain) is drawn from a study of spatial heterogeneity in lung cancer. About the research overall: For the average unique TCR and UMI combination, more than ten occurrences appeared in raw reads.

The time point is: sample taken at primary tumor resection. In each case, whole RNA from tumor, nontumor lung or frozen PBMC was sequenced unsorted. Samples were obtained from some 70 donors, all untreated early-stage non-small cell lung cancer patients. At least ten counts were recorded for this clonotype. This CDR3 is 14 amino acids long. Trimming shortened V by 7 bases and J by 0 bases, and 13 bases separated the two germline ends. Germline lookup yields CDR1 SGHNT and CDR2 YYREEE (reference sequence). A unique molecular identifier was carried by every single TCR cDNA molecule. Using its own MiXCR run on the 5' RACE reads, TCRdb lists one record per CDR3 protein. The sample contains about 50,000 distinct CDR3 sequences, 7.5% to 8% of which appear only once.

Sequencing was performed on PBMCs, taken at surgery. This TCR derives from a female donor with early-stage non-small cell lung cancer. V and J are TRBV5-4 and TRBJ2-5; D tentatively reads TRBD1 or TRBD2 (5 bases each). The CDR3 bases are TGTGCCAGCGCCCCCAGGGAGTACCAAGAGACCCAGTACTTC. It codes for CASAPREYQETQYF. Full variable domain (rest looked up from reference TRBV5-4 and TRBJ2-5): ETGVTQSPTHLIKTRGQQVTLRCSSQSGHNTVSWYQQALGQGPQFIFQYYREEENGRGNFPPRFSGLQFPNYSSELNVNALELDDSALYLCASAPREYQETQYFGPGTRLLVL.